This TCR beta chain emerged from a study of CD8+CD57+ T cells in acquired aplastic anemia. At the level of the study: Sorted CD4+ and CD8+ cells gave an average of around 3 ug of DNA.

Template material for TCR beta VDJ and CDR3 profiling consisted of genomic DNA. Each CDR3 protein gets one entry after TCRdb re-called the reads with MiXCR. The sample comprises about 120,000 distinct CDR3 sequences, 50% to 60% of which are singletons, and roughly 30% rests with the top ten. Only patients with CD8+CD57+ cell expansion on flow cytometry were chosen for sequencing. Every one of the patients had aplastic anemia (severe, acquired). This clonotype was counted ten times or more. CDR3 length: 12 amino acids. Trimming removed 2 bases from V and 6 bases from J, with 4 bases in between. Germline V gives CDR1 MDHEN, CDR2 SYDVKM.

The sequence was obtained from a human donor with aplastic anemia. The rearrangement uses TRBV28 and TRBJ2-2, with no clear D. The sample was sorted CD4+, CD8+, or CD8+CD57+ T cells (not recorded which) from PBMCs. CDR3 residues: CASSLGSGELFF. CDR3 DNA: TGTGCCAGCAGTTTAGGATCCGGGGAGCTGTTTTTT.